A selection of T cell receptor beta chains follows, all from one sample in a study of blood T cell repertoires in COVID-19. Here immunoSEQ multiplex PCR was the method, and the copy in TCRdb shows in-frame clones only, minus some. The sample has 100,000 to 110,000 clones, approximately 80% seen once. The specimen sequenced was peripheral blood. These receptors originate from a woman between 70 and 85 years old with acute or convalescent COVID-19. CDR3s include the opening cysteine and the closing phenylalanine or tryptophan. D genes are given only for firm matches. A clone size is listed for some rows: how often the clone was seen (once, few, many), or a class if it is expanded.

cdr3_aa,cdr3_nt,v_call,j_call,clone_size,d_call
CASSQDHGTSDTGELFF,TGTGCCAGCAGCCAAGATCATGGGACTAGTGACACCGGGGAGCTGTTTTTT,TRBV3-1/TRBV3-2,TRBJ2-2,-,TRBD2
CSVGGEGAGNQPQHF,TGCAGCGTTGGTGGGGAAGGGGCGGGCAATCAGCCCCAGCATTTT,TRBV29-1,TRBJ1-5,-,-
CASRDRENTEAFF,TGTGCCAGCCGGGACAGAGAGAACACTGAAGCTTTCTTT,TRBV27,TRBJ1-1,-,TRBD1
CASSRRGSTGANVLTF,TGTGCCAGTAGTAGGAGGGGCAGTACTGGGGCCAACGTCCTGACTTTC,TRBV19,TRBJ2-6,few,-
CASSYSRDGYTF,TGTGCCAGCAGTTACTCGCGGGATGGCTACACCTTC,TRBV6-6,TRBJ1-2,-,-
CASSGDRPSSGNTIYF,TGTGCCAGCAGTGGGGACAGGCCGAGCTCTGGAAACACCATATATTTT,TRBV6-1,TRBJ1-3,-,TRBD1
CASSSNLREVYYGYTF,TGTGCCAGCAGCTCCAACCTCAGGGAAGTGTACTATGGCTACACCTTC,TRBV9,TRBJ1-2,-,-
CASSATNTEAFF,TGTGCCAGTAGTGCTACGAACACTGAAGCTTTCTTT,TRBV19,TRBJ1-1,-,-
CASSSRDRVANEQFF,TGTGCCAGCAGTAGCCGGGACAGGGTTGCCAATGAGCAGTTCTTC,TRBV2,TRBJ2-1,-,TRBD1
CASSFKGGWYGYTF,TGTGCCAGCAGTTTCAAAGGGGGATGGTATGGCTACACCTTC,TRBV27,TRBJ1-2,-,-
CASSPTGNPYNEQFF,TGTGCCAGCTCACCGACAGGGAACCCCTACAATGAGCAGTTCTTC,TRBV18,TRBJ2-1,-,TRBD1
CASNSGGRETQYF,TGTGCCAGCAACTCAGGGGGTAGGGAGACCCAGTACTTC,TRBV19,TRBJ2-5,once,TRBD1
CASRLGQQNTGELFF,TGTGCCAGCAGACTGGGACAGCAGAACACCGGGGAGCTGTTTTTT,TRBV7-2,TRBJ2-2,once,TRBD1
CASSQDLGRNTEAFF,TGCGCCAGCAGCCAAGATCTGGGGCGGAACACTGAAGCTTTCTTT,TRBV4-1,TRBJ1-1,-,-
CSVTGTGSEKLFF,TGCAGCGTTACCGGGACAGGGAGTGAAAAACTGTTTTTT,TRBV29-1,TRBJ1-4,-,TRBD1
CASLDGRALGTQYF,TGTGCCAGCCTTGATGGCAGGGCCCTGGGGACCCAGTACTTC,TRBV2,TRBJ2-5,-,-
CASSPPEGYTF,TGTGCCAGCAGTCCCCCCGAGGGCTACACCTTC,TRBV6-6,TRBJ1-2,-,-
CSVGGTAYTDTQYF,TGCAGCGTTGGAGGGACAGCATACACAGATACGCAGTATTTT,TRBV29-1,TRBJ2-3,-,TRBD1
CASSQGSGEYYGYTF,TGTGCCAGCAGCCAAGGATCCGGAGAGTATTATGGCTACACCTTC,TRBV14,TRBJ1-2,-,-
CASSPRTGRANQPQHF,TGTGCCAGCAGCCCCCGAACGGGCAGGGCCAATCAGCCCCAGCATTTT,TRBV7-2,TRBJ1-5,once,-
CASSLFQETQYF,TGCGCCAGCAGCTTGTTTCAGGAGACCCAGTACTTC,TRBV5-1,TRBJ2-5,-,-
CASSLGLAGGGTGELFF,TGCGCCAGCAGCCTGGGACTAGCGGGGGGCGGCACCGGGGAGCTGTTTTTT,TRBV4-3,TRBJ2-2,-,TRBD2
CASSFKANQPQHF,TGTGCCAGCAGTTTTAAAGCGAATCAGCCCCAGCATTTT,TRBV12-3/TRBV12-4,TRBJ1-5,-,-
CASSLNGVYTF,TGCGCCAGCAGCTTGAACGGTGTTTACACCTTC,TRBV5-1,TRBJ1-2,-,-
CASSFRGQSYEQYF,TGTGCCAGCAGCTTCCGGGGACAGTCCTACGAGCAGTACTTC,TRBV9,TRBJ2-7,-,TRBD1
CASGLVPSGNGYGYTF,TGTGCTAGTGGTTTGGTACCTTCAGGGAATGGCTATGGCTACACCTTC,TRBV12-5,TRBJ1-2,few,-
CASQGAGGLSGANVLTF,TGTGCCAGTCAAGGCGCGGGGGGACTTTCTGGGGCCAACGTCCTGACTTTC,TRBV3-1/TRBV3-2,TRBJ2-6,-,TRBD2
CASSYSTQGIYNEQFF,TGTGCCAGCAGTTACTCGACACAGGGTATATACAATGAGCAGTTCTTC,TRBV6-5,TRBJ2-1,-,-
CASSLTRGPPGELFF,TGTGCCAGCAGCTTGACGCGGGGGCCCCCCGGGGAGCTGTTTTTT,TRBV11-2,TRBJ2-2,-,-
CASSVGRGGSGVEHF,TGTGCCAGCTCAGTGGGCCGCGGAGGCTCGGGTGTCGAGCATTTT,TRBV18,TRBJ1-5,-,-
CASSESPAGGRPDTQYF,TGCGCCAGCAGTGAGTCGCCAGCGGGGGGCCGCCCAGATACGCAGTATTTT,TRBV10-2,TRBJ2-3,-,TRBD2
CASSANRGFSTYTF,TGTGCCAGCAGCGCAAATAGGGGGTTTAGTACCTACACCTTC,TRBV11-2,TRBJ1-2,-,-
CASTPRSGGYTF,TGTGCCAGCACCCCGAGATCCGGGGGCTACACCTTC,TRBV12-3/TRBV12-4,TRBJ1-2,-,-
CATSDWGKQGSSTDTQYF,TGTGCCACCAGTGATTGGGGGAAACAGGGGTCCTCCACAGATACGCAGTATTTT,TRBV24-1,TRBJ2-3,-,TRBD1